This is a list of T cell receptor beta chains from one sample in a study of T-cell reconstitution after alpha-beta-depleted transplantation in children. TCRdb passed the PCR reads through MiXCR, listing each CDR3 protein once. The sample yields some 300,000 distinct CDR3 sequences, around 10% seen once. The specimen comprised PBMCs, sampled before TCRalphabeta/CD19-depleted stem cell transplant. The source is a boy less than two years old with acute myeloid leukemia, due to receive a stem cell transplant. The CDR3 runs from the conserved cysteine through the conserved F or W. Fields, in order: V gene, clone size, J gene, CDR3 protein. For some rows the clone size is stated as once, few or many, or as a class when expanded; others skip it.

>TRBV10-3|few|TRBJ2-7
CAIRDRVISYEQYF
>TRBV19|few|TRBJ2-2
CASRSNTGELFF
>TRBV7-9|many|TRBJ2-7
CASSLMWNEQYF
>TRBV4-3|many|TRBJ2-7
CASSPGLAGVYEQYF
>TRBV6-1|many|TRBJ1-3
CASKRDRGYSGNTIYF
>TRBV5-1|many|TRBJ2-7
CASSMTGEGEQYF
>TRBV4-3|few|TRBJ2-1
CASSHPGLAEWDEQFF
>TRBV11-2|many|TRBJ2-7
CASTQGLPYEQYF
>TRBV10-3|many|TRBJ2-2
CAISSDRDTGELFF
>TRBV5-1|few|TRBJ1-1
CASSLDVVSGFPTEAFF
>TRBV19|many|TRBJ2-2
CASSLGVSNTGELFF
>TRBV12-3/TRBV12-4|many|TRBJ2-1
CASSHDGTVPQGEQFF
>TRBV5-1|many|TRBJ2-7
CASSLRADPYEQYF
>TRBV29-1|many|TRBJ2-6
CSVEGGSSGANVLTF
>TRBV9|many|TRBJ2-5
CASRPPQGETQYF
>TRBV12-3/TRBV12-4|many|TRBJ1-1
CASSFLDTEAFF
>TRBV5-4|few|TRBJ2-2
CASSLDRWNTGELFF
>TRBV11-2|many|TRBJ2-7
CASSIQGPAVYEQYF
>TRBV6-1|many|TRBJ2-7
CASRGQGAAPYEQYF
>TRBV28|many|TRBJ1-2
CASRDRHYGYTF
>TRBV5-1|many|TRBJ2-1
CASSPEPYRGLAVYNEQFF
>TRBV20-1|many|TRBJ2-1
CQVPTVINEQFF
>TRBV3-1|NA|TRBJ2-3
CASSPTHITDTQYF
>TRBV4-3|NA|TRBJ2-7
CASSQVRTGYEQYF
>TRBV5-6|many|TRBJ2-7
CASSLRGAGFEQYF
>TRBV20-1|many|TRBJ2-2
CSARVEGQGPGELFF
>TRBV15|NA|TRBJ1-6
CATKVQGGSPLHF
>TRBV6-2/TRBV6-3|many|TRBJ2-7
CASSYPLTGGYEQYF
>TRBV7-2|many|TRBJ1-5
CASSKTGGHQPQHF
>TRBV2|many|TRBJ2-5
CASSARQGAKRMTETQYF
>TRBV20-1|NA|TRBJ1-1
CSARVTVMNTEAFF
>TRBV15|NA|TRBJ1-3
CATSRDRWTNTIYF